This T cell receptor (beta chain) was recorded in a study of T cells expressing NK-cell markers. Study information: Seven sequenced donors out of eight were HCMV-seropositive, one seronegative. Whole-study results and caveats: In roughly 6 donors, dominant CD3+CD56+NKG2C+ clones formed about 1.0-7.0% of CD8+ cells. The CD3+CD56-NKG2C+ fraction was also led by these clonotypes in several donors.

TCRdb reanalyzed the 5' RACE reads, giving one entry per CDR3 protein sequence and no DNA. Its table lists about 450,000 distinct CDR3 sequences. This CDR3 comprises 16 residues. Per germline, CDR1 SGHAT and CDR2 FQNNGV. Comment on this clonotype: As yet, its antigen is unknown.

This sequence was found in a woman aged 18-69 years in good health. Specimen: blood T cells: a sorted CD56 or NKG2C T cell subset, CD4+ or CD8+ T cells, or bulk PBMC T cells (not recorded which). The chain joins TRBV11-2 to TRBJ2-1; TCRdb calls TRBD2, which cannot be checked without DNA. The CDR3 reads CASSSRLAGSNNEQFF.